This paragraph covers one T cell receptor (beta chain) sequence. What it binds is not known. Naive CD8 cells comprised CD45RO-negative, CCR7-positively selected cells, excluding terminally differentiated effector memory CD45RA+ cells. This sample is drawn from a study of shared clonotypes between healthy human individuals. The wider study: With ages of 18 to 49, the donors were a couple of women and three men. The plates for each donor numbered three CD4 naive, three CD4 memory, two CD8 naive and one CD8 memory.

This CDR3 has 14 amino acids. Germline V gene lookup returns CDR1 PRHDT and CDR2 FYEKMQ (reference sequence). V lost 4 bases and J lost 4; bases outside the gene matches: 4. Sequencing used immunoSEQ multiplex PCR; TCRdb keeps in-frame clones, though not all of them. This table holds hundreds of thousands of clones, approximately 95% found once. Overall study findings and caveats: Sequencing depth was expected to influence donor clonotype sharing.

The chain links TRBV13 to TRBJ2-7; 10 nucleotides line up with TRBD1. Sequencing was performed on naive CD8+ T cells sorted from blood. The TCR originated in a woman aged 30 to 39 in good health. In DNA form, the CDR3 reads TGTGCCAGCAGCTCCCGGGACAGGGGATACGAGCAGTACTTC. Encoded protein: CASSSRDRGYEQYF.